This T cell receptor beta chain was observed in a study of Graves' ophthalmopathy and Graves' hyperthyroidism. Using RNA transcripts, the TCR beta CDR3 regions were amplified. HTBI-primed first-round RT-PCR preceded second-round multiplex PCR. One entry per CDR3 protein, called by TCRdb with MiXCR from the multiplex PCR reads. This sample carries a few hundred thousand distinct CDR3 sequences, around 16% of them seen once, and the ten largest clones take about 1.4%. The study, taken as a whole, reports: The authors also found most expanded thyroid clonotypes above 0.001 frequency in blood. In predicting ophthalmopathy progression, the model reached 65% to 71% sensitivity and about 73% specificity.

Ten or more counts support this clonotype. Its antigen is not identified. Each donor who had ophthalmopathy showed moderate-to-severe activity, a CAS of ≥3, a NOSPECS of ≥4, and a duration under 3 months. Symptoms, serum thyroxine and TRAb, thyroid ultrasound, and orbital computed tomography formed the diagnostic basis. The CDR3 is 14 amino acids. Germline lookup yields CDR1 MNHEY and CDR2 SVGAGI. Trimming took 6 bases from V and 2 from J; bases not matched to a gene: 7. Sequences were obtained from peripheral blood. The sequence derives from a woman between 18 and 29 years old with Graves' ophthalmopathy. The chain employs TRBV6-5 and TRBJ2-7, with TRBD1 identical over 7 bases. The CDR3 loop reads CASSRGQPAYEQYF. The DNA of the CDR3 is TGTGCCAGCAGCCGGGGACAGCCTGCCTACGAGCAGTACTTC.